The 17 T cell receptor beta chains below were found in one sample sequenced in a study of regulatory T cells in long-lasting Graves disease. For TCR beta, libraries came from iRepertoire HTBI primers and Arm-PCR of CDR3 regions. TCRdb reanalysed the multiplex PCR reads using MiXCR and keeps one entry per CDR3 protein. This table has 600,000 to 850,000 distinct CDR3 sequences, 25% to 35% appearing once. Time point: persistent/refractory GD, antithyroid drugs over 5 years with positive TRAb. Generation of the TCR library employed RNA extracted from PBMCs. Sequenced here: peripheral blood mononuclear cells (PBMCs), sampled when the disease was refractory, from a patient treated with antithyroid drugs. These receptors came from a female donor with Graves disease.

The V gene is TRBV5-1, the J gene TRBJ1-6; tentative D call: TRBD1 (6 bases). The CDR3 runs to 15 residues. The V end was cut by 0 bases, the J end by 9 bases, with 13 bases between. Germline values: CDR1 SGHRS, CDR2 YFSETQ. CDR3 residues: CASSLGQGMSSPLHF. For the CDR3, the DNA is TGCGCCAGCAGCTTGGGGCAGGGGATGAGTTCACCCCTCCACTTT.

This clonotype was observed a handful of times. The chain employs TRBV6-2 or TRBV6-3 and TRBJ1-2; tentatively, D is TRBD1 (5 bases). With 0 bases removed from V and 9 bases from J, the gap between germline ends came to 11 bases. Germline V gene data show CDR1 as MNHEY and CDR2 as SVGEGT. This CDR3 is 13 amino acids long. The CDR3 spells CASSYSGGSRYTF. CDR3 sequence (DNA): TGTGCCAGCAGTTACTCGGGGGGGAGTCGCTACACCTTC.

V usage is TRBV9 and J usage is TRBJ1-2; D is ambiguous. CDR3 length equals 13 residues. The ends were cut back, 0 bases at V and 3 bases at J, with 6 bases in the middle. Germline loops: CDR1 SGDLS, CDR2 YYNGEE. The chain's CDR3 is CASSVGYDYGYTF. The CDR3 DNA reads TGTGCCAGCAGCGTAGGCTACGACTATGGCTACACCTTC.

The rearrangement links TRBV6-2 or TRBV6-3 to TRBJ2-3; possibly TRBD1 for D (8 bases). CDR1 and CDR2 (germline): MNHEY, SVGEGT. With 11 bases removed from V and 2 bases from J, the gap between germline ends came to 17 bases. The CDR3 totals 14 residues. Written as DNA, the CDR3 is TGTGCCGTCAAGCGGGACAGGTACACAGATACGCAGTATTTT. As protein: CAVKRDRYTDTQYF.

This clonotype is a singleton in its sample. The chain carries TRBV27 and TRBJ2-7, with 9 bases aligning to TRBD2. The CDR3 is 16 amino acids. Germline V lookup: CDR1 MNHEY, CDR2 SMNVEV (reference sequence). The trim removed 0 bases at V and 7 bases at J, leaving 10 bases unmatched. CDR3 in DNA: TGTGCCAGCAGTTTATCGCGGGGCGGGAGGGCCGGTGAGCAGTACTTC. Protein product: CASSLSRGGRAGEQYF.

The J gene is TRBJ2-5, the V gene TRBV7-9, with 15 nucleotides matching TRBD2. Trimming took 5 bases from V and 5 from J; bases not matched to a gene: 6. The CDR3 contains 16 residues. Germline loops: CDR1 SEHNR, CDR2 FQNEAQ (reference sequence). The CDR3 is CASSPRTSGRAETQYF. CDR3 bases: TGTGCCAGCAGCCCCCGGACTAGCGGGAGGGCTGAGACCCAGTACTTC.

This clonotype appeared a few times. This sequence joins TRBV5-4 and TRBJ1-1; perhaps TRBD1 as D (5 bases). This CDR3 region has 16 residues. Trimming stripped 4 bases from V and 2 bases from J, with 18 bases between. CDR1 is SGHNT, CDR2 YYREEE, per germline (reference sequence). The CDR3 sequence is CASSMGRPGTNTEAFF. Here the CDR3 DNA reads TGTGCCAGCAGCATGGGACGCCCCGGAACAAACACTGAAGCTTTCTTT. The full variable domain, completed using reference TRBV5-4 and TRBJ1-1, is ETGVTQSPTHLIKTRGQQVTLRCSSQSGHNTVSWYQQALGQGPQFIFQYYREEENGRGNFPPRFSGLQFPNYSSELNVNALELDDSALYLCASSMGRPGTNTEAFFGQGTRLTVV.

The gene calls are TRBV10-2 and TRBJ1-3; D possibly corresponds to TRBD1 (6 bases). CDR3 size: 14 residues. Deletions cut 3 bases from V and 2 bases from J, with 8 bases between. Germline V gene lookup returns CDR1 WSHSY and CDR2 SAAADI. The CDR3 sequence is CASSDRGPGNTIYF. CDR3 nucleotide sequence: TGCGCCAGCAGTGACAGGGGCCCTGGAAACACCATATATTTT.

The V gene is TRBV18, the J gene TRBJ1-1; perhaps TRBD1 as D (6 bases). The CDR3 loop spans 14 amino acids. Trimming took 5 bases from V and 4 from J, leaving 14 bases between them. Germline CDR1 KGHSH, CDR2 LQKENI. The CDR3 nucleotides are TGTGCCAGCTCAATGGACAGTACGGCCACTGAAGCTTTCTTT. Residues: CASSMDSTATEAFF.

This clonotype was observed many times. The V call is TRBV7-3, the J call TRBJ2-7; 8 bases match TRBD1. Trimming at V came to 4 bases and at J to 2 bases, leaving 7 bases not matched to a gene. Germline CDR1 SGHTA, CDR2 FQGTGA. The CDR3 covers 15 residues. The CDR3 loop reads CASSSTGTGAYEQYF. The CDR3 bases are TGTGCCAGCAGCTCTACCGGGACAGGAGCCTACGAGCAGTACTTC.

This CDR3 reads CASAGGGGSYEQYF. CDR3 bases: TGCGCCAGCGCGGGTGGGGGTGGCTCCTACGAGCAGTACTTC. V is TRBV4-1 and J is TRBJ2-7; D may be TRBD1 or TRBD2 (5 bases each). Trimming left V 8 bases short and J 0 bases short, with 14 bases between. The CDR3 loop spans 14 amino acids. Germline-derived CDR1 and CDR2 are MGHRA and YSYEKL.

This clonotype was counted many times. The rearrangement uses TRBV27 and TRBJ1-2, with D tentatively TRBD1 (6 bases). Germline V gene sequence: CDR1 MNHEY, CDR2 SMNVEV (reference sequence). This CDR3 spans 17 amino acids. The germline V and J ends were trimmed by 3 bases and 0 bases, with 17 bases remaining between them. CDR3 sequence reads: CASSFSTPGQTNYGYTF. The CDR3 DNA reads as TGTGCCAGCAGTTTTTCGACTCCGGGACAAACTAACTATGGCTACACCTTC.

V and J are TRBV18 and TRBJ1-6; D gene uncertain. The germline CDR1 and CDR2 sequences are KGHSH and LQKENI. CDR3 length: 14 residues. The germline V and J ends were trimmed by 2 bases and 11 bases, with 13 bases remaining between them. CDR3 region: CASSPKDFGAPLHF. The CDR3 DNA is TGTGCCAGCTCACCAAAGGACTTCGGGGCACCCCTCCACTTT. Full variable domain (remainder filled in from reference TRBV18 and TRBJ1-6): NAGVMQNPRHLVRRRGQEARLRCSPMKGHSHVYWYRQLPEEGLKFMVYLQKENIIDESGMPKERFSAEFPKEGPSILRIQQVVRGDSAAYFCASSPKDFGAPLHFGNGTRLTVT.

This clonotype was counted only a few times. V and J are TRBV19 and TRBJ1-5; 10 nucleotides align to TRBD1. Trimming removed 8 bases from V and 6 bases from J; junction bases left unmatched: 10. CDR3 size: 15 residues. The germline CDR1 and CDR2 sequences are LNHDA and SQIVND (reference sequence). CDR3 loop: CASSFPGQGVQPQHF. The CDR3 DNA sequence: TGTGCCAGTTCATTCCCCGGACAGGGGGTTCAGCCCCAGCATTTT.

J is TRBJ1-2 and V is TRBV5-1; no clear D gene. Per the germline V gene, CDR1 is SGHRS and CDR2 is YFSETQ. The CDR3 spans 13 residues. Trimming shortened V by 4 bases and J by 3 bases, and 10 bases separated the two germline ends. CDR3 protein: CASSREPDYGYTF. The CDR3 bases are TGCGCCAGCAGCCGGGAGCCAGACTATGGCTACACCTTC.

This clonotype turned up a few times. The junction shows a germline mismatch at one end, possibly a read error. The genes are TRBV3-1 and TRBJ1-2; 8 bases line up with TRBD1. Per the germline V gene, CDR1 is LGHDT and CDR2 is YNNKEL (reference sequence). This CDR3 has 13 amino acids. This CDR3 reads CASSEDRGSGYTF. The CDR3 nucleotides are TGTGCCAGCAGCGAAGACAGGGGAAGTGGCTACACCTTC.

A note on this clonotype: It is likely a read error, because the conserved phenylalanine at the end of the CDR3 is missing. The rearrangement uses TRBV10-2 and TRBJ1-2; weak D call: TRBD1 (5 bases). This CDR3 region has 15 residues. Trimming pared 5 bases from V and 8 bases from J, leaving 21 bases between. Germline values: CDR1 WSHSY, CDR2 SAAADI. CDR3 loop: CASSPDATRGSGYTL. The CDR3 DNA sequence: TGCGCCAGCAGTCCTGACGCGACGAGGGGATCCGGCTACACCCTC.